This T cell receptor (beta chain) was observed in a study of control samples from healthy donors and cancer patients. The protocol was immunoSEQ multiplex PCR, while the TCRdb copy is restricted to in-frame clones and leaves out a portion. This table holds around 100,000 clones, about 90% found once. This receptor was obtained from a woman under 30 in good health. The sequenced sample was blood.

As DNA, the CDR3 is TGTGCCAGCAGCCCGGGACTCAGCTACGAGCAGTACTTC. This gives the protein CASSPGLSYEQYF. The V gene is TRBV5-4, the J gene TRBJ2-7, with D possibly TRBD2 on 6 matching bases. The germline V and J ends were trimmed by 4 bases and 3 bases, with 11 bases remaining between them. This CDR3 has 13 residues. Germline V gene lookup returns CDR1 SGHNT and CDR2 YYREEE (reference sequence). Combining the CDR3 with reference TRBV5-4 and TRBJ2-7 gives the whole variable domain ETGVTQSPTHLIKTRGQQVTLRCSSQSGHNTVSWYQQALGQGPQFIFQYYREEENGRGNFPPRFSGLQFPNYSSELNVNALELDDSALYLCASSPGLSYEQYFGPGTRLTVT.